These T cell receptor beta chains were read from a single sample in a study of brain T cells in children with intractable seizures. This table comes from immunoSEQ multiplex PCR, and its TCRdb copy is limited to in-frame clones, with some not included. The sample records about 76,000 clones, roughly 91% being singletons. Sequencing was performed on peripheral blood, taken at surgery. The receptor set was obtained from a boy younger than two with tuberous sclerosis and intractable seizures. CDR3s include the opening cysteine and the closing phenylalanine or tryptophan. The D gene is left open where the match is weak.

j_call | d_call | v_call | cdr3_aa | cdr3_nt
TRBJ1-2 | - | TRBV24-1 | CATSDLNREGGYTF | TGTGCCACCAGTGATTTAAACAGGGAGGGAGGCTACACCTTC
TRBJ2-7 | - | TRBV24-1 | CATSNRGEQYF | TGTGCCACCAGTAACCGGGGCGAGCAGTACTTC
TRBJ2-5 | - | TRBV5-4 | CASSLGGHNQETQYF | TGTGCCAGCAGCTTGGGGGGTCACAATCAAGAGACCCAGTACTTC
TRBJ2-7 | - | TRBV7-3 | CASNVAGFYEQYF | TGTGCCAGCAACGTGGCAGGATTCTACGAGCAGTACTTC
TRBJ1-2 | - | TRBV4-2 | CASSQGPVGGYTF | TGTGCCAGCAGCCAAGGACCGGTGGGTGGCTACACCTTC
TRBJ1-6 | - | TRBV7-9 | CASSRTRRQERYSPLHF | TGTGCCAGCAGCCGAACGCGACGACAGGAGAGATATTCACCCCTCCACTTT
TRBJ2-7 | TRBD2 | TRBV6-5 | CASRTLAGAAYEQYF | TGTGCCAGCAGAACTCTAGCGGGGGCTGCCTACGAGCAGTACTTC
TRBJ1-1 | - | TRBV6-5 | CASRNQGGTEAFF | TGTGCCAGCCGAAACCAGGGAGGCACTGAAGCTTTCTTT
TRBJ2-7 | - | TRBV5-1 | CASSLGGAAPNSYEQYF | TGCGCCAGCAGCTTGGGAGGTGCGGCGCCGAACTCCTACGAGCAGTACTTC
TRBJ1-5 | TRBD1 | TRBV30 | CAWSLGGSYDQPQHF | TGTGCCTGGAGCCTAGGGGGCAGCTATGATCAGCCCCAGCATTTT
TRBJ1-6 | TRBD1 | TRBV27 | CASSLGGGNSPLHF | TGTGCCAGCAGTTTGGGAGGGGGCAATTCACCCCTCCACTTT
TRBJ2-7 | - | TRBV7-3 | CASSFVDGKEQYF | TGTGCCAGCAGCTTCGTGGACGGGAAGGAGCAGTACTTC
TRBJ2-5 | - | TRBV6-5 | CASSYIGGGKTQYF | TGTGCCAGCAGTTATATAGGGGGCGGGAAGACCCAGTACTTC
TRBJ2-7 | - | TRBV6-5 | CASSYAGDYEQYF | TGTGCCAGCAGTTACGCCGGCGACTACGAGCAGTACTTC
TRBJ1-2 | - | TRBV3-1/TRBV3-2 | CASSQGSEGYTF | TGTGCCAGCAGCCAGGGGTCAGAGGGCTACACCTTC
TRBJ2-5 | TRBD1 | TRBV27 | CASSLGTGGETQYF | TGTGCCAGCAGTCTCGGGACAGGGGGCGAGACCCAGTACTTC
TRBJ1-5 | - | TRBV4-1 | CASSLVGGGNQPQHF | TGCGCCAGCAGCCTAGTAGGCGGGGGAAATCAGCCCCAGCATTTT
TRBJ2-2 | - | TRBV4-2 | CASSQEHGTNTGELFF | TGTGCCAGCAGCCAGGAGCATGGAACGAACACCGGGGAGCTGTTTTTT
TRBJ1-1 | - | TRBV4-1 | CASSQKTGNEHTEAFF | TGCGCCAGCAGCCAAAAGACGGGTAATGAACACACTGAAGCTTTCTTT
TRBJ2-4 | TRBD1 | TRBV6-1 | CASSDLGTGTGNIQYF | TGTGCCAGCAGTGACTTGGGGACCGGGACAGGGAACATTCAGTACTTC